The T cell receptor beta chain described here comes from a study of CD4 T cell repertoires in COVID-19. Method: immunoSEQ multiplex PCR; TCRdb's copy keeps in-frame clones and lacks some. The table has about 75,000 clones, around 82% seen once. Concerning this clone itself: Antigen unknown.

Findings and limits, study-wide: Between roughly 6 and 25% of SARS-CoV-2 clonotypes also appeared in SARS-CoV and/or HKU1 spike cultures.

The CDR3 sequence is 13 residues long. Germline V lookup: CDR1 GTSNPN, CDR2 SVGIG (reference sequence). V was shortened by 0 bases and J by 3 bases, with 8 bases between the two germline ends. Sequenced here: CD4+ T cells from peripheral blood, sampled after recovery from COVID-19. This rearrangement joins TRBV30 to TRBJ2-5; D is possibly TRBD1 (5 bases). The clonotype comes from a human donor who had COVID-19. This CDR3 is CAWSVKGKETQYF. CDR3 nucleotides: TGTGCCTGGAGTGTAAAGGGGAAAGAGACCCAGTACTTC. Looking up the rest from reference TRBV30 and TRBJ2-5 gives the full variable domain: SQTIHQWPATLVQPVGSPLSLECTVEGTSNPNLYWYRQAAGRGLQLLFYSVGIGQISSEVPQNLSASRPQDRQFILSSKKLLLSDSGFYLCAWSVKGKETQYFGPGTRLLVL.